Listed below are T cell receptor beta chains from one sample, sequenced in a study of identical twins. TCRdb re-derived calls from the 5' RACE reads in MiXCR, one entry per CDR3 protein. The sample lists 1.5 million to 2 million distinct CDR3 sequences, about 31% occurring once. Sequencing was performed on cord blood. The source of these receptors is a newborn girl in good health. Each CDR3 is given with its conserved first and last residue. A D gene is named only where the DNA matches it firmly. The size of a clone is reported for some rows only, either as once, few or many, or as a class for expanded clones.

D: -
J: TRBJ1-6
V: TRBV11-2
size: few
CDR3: CASSLEPSYNSPLHF
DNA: TGTGCCAGCAGCTTAGAGCCCTCCTATAATTCACCCCTCCACTTT

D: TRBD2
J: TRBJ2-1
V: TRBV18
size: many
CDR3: CASSPGLAGNNEQFF
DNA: TGTGCCAGCAGCCCGGGACTAGCGGGGAACAATGAGCAGTTCTTC

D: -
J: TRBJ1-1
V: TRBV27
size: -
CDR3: CASSQGWSGTEAFF
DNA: TGTGCCAGCAGTCAGGGGTGGAGTGGCACTGAAGCTTTCTTT

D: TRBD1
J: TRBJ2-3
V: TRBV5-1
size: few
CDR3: CASSTGQGASDTQYF
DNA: TGCGCCAGCAGCACCGGACAGGGGGCCTCAGATACGCAGTATTTT

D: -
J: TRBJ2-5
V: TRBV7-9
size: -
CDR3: CASNSVGLRGEETQYF
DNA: TGTGCCAGCAACTCTGTCGGTCTCAGGGGGGAAGAGACCCAGTACTTC

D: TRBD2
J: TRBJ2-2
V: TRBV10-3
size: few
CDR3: CAISASFSGSLTGELFF
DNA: TGTGCCATCAGCGCCTCATTTAGCGGGAGTCTTACCGGGGAGCTGTTTTTT

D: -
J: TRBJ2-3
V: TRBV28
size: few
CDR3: CATSRDPQADTQYF
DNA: TGTGCCACCAGTCGGGACCCTCAGGCTGATACGCAGTATTTT

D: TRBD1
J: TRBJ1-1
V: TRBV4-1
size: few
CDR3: CASSQHPGQANTEAFF
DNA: TGCGCCAGCAGCCAACACCCGGGACAGGCGAACACTGAAGCTTTCTTT

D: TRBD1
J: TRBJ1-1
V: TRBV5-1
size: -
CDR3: CASSLTGTVDTEAFF
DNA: TGCGCCAGCAGCTTGACCGGGACAGTGGACACTGAAGCTTTCTTT

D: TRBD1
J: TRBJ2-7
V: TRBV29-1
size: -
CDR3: CSVETGGWEQYF
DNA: TGCAGCGTTGAGACAGGGGGCTGGGAGCAGTACTTC

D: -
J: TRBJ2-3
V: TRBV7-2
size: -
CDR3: CASSRNGFTDTQYF
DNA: TGTGCCAGCAGCCGAAACGGGTTCACAGATACGCAGTATTTT

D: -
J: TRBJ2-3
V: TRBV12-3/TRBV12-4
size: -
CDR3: CASTPDLLSTDTQYF
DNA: TGTGCCAGCACCCCGGACTTACTTAGCACAGATACGCAGTATTTT

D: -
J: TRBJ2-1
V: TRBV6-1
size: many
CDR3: CASSEAGSYNEQFF
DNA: TGTGCCAGCAGTGAAGCGGGGTCCTACAATGAGCAGTTCTTC

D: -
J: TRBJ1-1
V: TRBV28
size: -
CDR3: CASSAIWSNTEAFF
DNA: TGTGCCAGCAGTGCAATATGGTCGAACACTGAAGCTTTCTTT

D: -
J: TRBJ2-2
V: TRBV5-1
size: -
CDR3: CASSFGQPGELFF
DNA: TGCGCCAGCAGCTTCGGACAGCCCGGGGAGCTGTTTTTT

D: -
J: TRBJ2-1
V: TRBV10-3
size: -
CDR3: CAISERNPEVGNEQFF
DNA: TGTGCCATCAGTGAGAGAAACCCCGAGGTGGGGAATGAGCAGTTCTTC

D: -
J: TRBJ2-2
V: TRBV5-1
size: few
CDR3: CASSLSRDPSYTFTGELFF
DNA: TGCGCCAGCAGCTTGAGCAGGGACCCCTCCTACACCTTCACCGGGGAGCTGTTTTTT

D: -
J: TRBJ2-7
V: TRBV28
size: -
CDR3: CASSSTLSGGSSYEQYF
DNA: TGTGCCAGCAGTTCCACCTTAAGCGGAGGTAGCTCCTACGAGCAGTACTTC

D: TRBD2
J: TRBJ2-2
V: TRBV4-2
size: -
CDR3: CASSRLASNTGELFF
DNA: TGTGCCAGCAGCCGACTAGCGTCGAACACCGGGGAGCTGTTTTTT

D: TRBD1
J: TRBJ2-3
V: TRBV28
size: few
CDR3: CASSFLGTGGTDTQYF
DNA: TGTGCCAGCAGTTTCCTGGGGACAGGGGGGACAGATACGCAGTATTTT

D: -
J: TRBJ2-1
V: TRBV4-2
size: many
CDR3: CASSLSESSYNEQFF
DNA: TGTGCCAGCAGCCTAAGCGAATCCTCCTACAATGAGCAGTTCTTC